This is a list of T cell receptor beta chains from one sample in a study of T cell responses to AZD1222 COVID-19 vaccine. Sequencing used immunoSEQ multiplex PCR; TCRdb keeps in-frame clones, though not all of them. The sample consists of 60,000 to 85,000 clones, approximately 90% of them appearing once. The specimen comprised peripheral blood, sampled 28 days after the second dose of the MenACWY control vaccine. Receptor source: an adult who received the MenACWY meningococcal vaccine as a control. The conserved cysteine and the conserved F or W are not part of the CDR3 here. Size is omitted from some rows. Given values are once, few, many or a class for expanded clones.

V: TRBV7-2; J: TRBJ1-2; size: .; CDR3: ASSPRAGTAYGYT
V: TRBV12-3/TRBV12-4; J: TRBJ1-3; size: .; CDR3: ASSRDKGNTIY
V: TRBV6-2/TRBV6-3; J: TRBJ2-5; size: once; CDR3: ASSYPGTVSGETQY
V: TRBV3-1/TRBV3-2; J: TRBJ1-1; size: .; CDR3: ASSQGGRDTEAF
V: TRBV3-1/TRBV3-2; J: TRBJ2-1; size: .; CDR3: ASSGKGRTTSGFYNEQF
V: TRBV27; J: TRBJ2-5; size: .; CDR3: ASSGRLAGEQETQY
V: TRBV28; J: TRBJ1-6; size: .; CDR3: ASSLYRGKNSPLH
V: TRBV3-1/TRBV3-2; J: TRBJ2-7; size: .; CDR3: ASSQAEGALEEQY
V: TRBV3-1/TRBV3-2; J: TRBJ2-3; size: .; CDR3: ASSYPLDSSTDTQY
V: TRBV19; J: TRBJ2-7; size: .; CDR3: ASSGLSYEQY
V: TRBV3-1/TRBV3-2; J: TRBJ1-2; size: once; CDR3: ASSQEFYGYT
V: TRBV6-6; J: TRBJ1-2; size: .; CDR3: ASSQGQGDYT
V: TRBV9; J: TRBJ1-3; size: .; CDR3: ASSVGTAGNTIY
V: TRBV6-5; J: TRBJ1-3; size: .; CDR3: ASYGQSSGNTIY
V: TRBV28; J: TRBJ1-2; size: .; CDR3: ASSALASSSGYT
V: TRBV4-1; J: TRBJ2-7; size: .; CDR3: ASSQGGGAGWYYEQY
V: TRBV6-6; J: TRBJ1-4; size: .; CDR3: ASRPGQGGEKLF
V: TRBV6-2/TRBV6-3; J: TRBJ1-1; size: .; CDR3: ASSWKLGDTEAF
V: TRBV15; J: TRBJ1-1; size: .; CDR3: ATSRDTGVNTEAF
V: TRBV9; J: TRBJ2-3; size: .; CDR3: ASSVGGSADTQY
V: TRBV7-8; J: TRBJ1-5; size: few; CDR3: ASSSQLGPQH
V: TRBV6-2/TRBV6-3; J: TRBJ1-1; size: once; CDR3: ASSQGSQAF
V: TRBV7-2; J: TRBJ1-1; size: .; CDR3: ASSQNGGTEAF
V: TRBV5-1; J: TRBJ1-2; size: once; CDR3: ASSFQGGDYGYT
V: TRBV28; J: TRBJ1-1; size: .; CDR3: TTGGNTEAF
V: TRBV4-3; J: TRBJ2-3; size: .; CDR3: ASSQEVRGADTQY
V: TRBV2; J: TRBJ1-2; size: .; CDR3: ASRAGTLDGYT
V: TRBV6-5; J: TRBJ2-5; size: once; CDR3: ASSYSLGVQETQY
V: TRBV7-2; J: TRBJ1-1; size: .; CDR3: ASSIQGANTEAF
V: TRBV10-1; J: TRBJ1-2; size: .; CDR3: ASRSEGSRNGYT
V: TRBV13; J: TRBJ1-6; size: .; CDR3: ASSRHRGRGSSYNSPLH
V: TRBV27; J: TRBJ1-2; size: .; CDR3: ASSPGLGGYT
V: TRBV7-2; J: TRBJ1-5; size: .; CDR3: ASSLSGEGQPQH
V: TRBV11-2; J: TRBJ1-1; size: .; CDR3: ASSSTGVAAF
V: TRBV4-1; J: TRBJ2-7; size: .; CDR3: ASSQDRVGAPNEQY
V: TRBV2; J: TRBJ2-7; size: .; CDR3: ASTRWQGVPYEQY
V: TRBV30; J: TRBJ1-3; size: .; CDR3: AWSRTPGQGADTIY
V: TRBV19; J: TRBJ2-1; size: .; CDR3: ASSIRRTRAVNEQF
V: TRBV6-5; J: TRBJ1-5; size: few; CDR3: ASSSSGQLSNQPQH
V: TRBV29-1; J: TRBJ2-7; size: few; CDR3: SVAPGSYEQY
V: TRBV5-8; J: TRBJ2-7; size: .; CDR3: ASSPGGLWEQY
V: TRBV5-1; J: TRBJ1-1; size: .; CDR3: ASSLAEGTVNTEAF
V: TRBV10-3; J: TRBJ2-7; size: .; CDR3: AISPRPGQGDYEQY
V: TRBV5-1; J: TRBJ2-7; size: .; CDR3: ASSLHRQAGEQY
V: TRBV6-6; J: TRBJ1-6; size: .; CDR3: ASSYSWGGRNSPLH
V: TRBV5-1; J: TRBJ2-4; size: .; CDR3: ASSLVMTYSTGLNVAKNIQY
V: TRBV2; J: TRBJ1-4; size: .; CDR3: ASLEDTNEKLF
V: TRBV28; J: TRBJ2-1; size: .; CDR3: ASSLSRWRNEQF
V: TRBV19; J: TRBJ2-5; size: .; CDR3: ATGLAGETQY
V: TRBV10-3; J: TRBJ1-1; size: .; CDR3: AISESGAMTEAF
V: TRBV12-3/TRBV12-4; J: TRBJ2-7; size: .; CDR3: ASSLADLPEQY
V: TRBV3-1/TRBV3-2; J: TRBJ1-4; size: .; CDR3: ASSFSGGAFEKLF
V: TRBV19; J: TRBJ1-1; size: .; CDR3: ASSISGWPMNTEAF
V: TRBV7-2; J: TRBJ2-2; size: .; CDR3: ASSRPGTGELF